The 3 T cell receptor beta chains below were found in one sample sequenced in a study of T-cell reconstitution after alpha-beta-depleted transplantation in children. Preparing the TCRbeta library involved the use of unique molecular identifiers. TCRdb passed the PCR reads through MiXCR, listing each CDR3 protein once. The sample consists of about 360,000 distinct CDR3 sequences, about an eighth of them appearing once. The specimen comprised PBMCs, sampled from the stem cell graft. Receptor source: a human donor who donated a stem cell graft to a child with Fanconi anemia.

This clonotype has ten or more counts. This rearrangement joins TRBV20-1 to TRBJ2-3, with D possibly TRBD1 on 6 matching bases. Germline CDR1 reads DFQATT; CDR2 reads SNEGSKA (reference sequence). This CDR3 is built from 15 residues. V shed 0 bases and J shed 6 bases, with 16 bases lying between them. The CDR3 DNA is TGCAGTGCTAGAGATACAGGGCGAGGTATTGATACGCAGTATTTT. Residues: CSARDTGRGIDTQYF.

This clonotype was counted ten times or more. J is TRBJ2-3 and V is TRBV7-9; D ambiguous. The CDR3 length is 14 residues. The V and J ends lost 5 bases and 2 bases respectively, with 11 bases between them. Germline CDR1 reads SEHNR; CDR2 reads FQNEAQ (reference sequence). CDR3 in amino acids: CASSLAGDTDTQYF. CDR3 nucleotides: TGTGCCAGCAGCCTTGCTGGGGACACAGATACGCAGTATTTT.

This clonotype was seen repeatedly, ten times or more. This chain links TRBV28 with TRBJ1-1; 7 positions match TRBD1. The CDR3 is 16 amino acids. Germline values: CDR1 MDHEN, CDR2 SYDVKM. The V segment lost 4 bases and the J segment 3 bases; nucleotides outside the gene matches: 11. The CDR3 coding sequence is TGTGCCAGCAGTTCCCCGACAGCCACAGGGGACACTGAAGCTTTCTTT. Translating gives CASSSPTATGDTEAFF.